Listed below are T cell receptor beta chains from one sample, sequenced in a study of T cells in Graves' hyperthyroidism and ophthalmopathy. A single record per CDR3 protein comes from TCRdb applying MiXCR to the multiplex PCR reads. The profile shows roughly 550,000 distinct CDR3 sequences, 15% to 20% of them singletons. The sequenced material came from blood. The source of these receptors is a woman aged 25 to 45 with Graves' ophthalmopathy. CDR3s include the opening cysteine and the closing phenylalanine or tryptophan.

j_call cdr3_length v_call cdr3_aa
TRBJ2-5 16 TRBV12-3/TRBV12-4 CASRGTSGSPQETQYF
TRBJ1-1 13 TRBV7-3 CASSSTMNTEAFF
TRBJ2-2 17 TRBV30 CAWSVGWGQGNTGELFF
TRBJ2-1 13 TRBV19 CASRLTGTNEQFF
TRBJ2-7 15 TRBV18 CASSPLESGGREQYF
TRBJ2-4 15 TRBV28 CASSIREIGKNIQYF
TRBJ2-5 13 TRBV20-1 CSGERGTPETQYF
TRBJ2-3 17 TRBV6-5 CASSYSTGTGGTDTQYF
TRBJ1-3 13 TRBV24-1 CATSDSLRDTIYF
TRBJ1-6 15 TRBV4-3 CASSQGLPGGSPLHF
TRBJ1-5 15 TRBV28 CASSSGTYSNQPQHF
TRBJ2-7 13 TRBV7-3 CASSLPGSNEQYF
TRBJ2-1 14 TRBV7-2 CASSLLGDGDEQFF
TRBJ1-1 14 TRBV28 CASSRKTGNTEAFF
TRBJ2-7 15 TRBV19 CASSLPGLPGGEQYF
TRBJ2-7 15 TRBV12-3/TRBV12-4 CASSFPLGGSNEQYF
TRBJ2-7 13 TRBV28 CASSLNLIEEQYF
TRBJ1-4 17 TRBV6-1 CASSPLGVPATNEKLFF
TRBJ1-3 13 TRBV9 CASSPVGSSTIYF
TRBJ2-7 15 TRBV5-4 CASSRRQGVSYEQYF
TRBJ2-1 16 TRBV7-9 CASSKRQGATYNEQFF
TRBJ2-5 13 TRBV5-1 CASSWGVQETQYF
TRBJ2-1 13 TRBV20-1 CSGEAGGPHEQFF
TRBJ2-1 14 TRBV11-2 CASSLGTFYNEQFF
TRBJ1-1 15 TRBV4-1 CASRGILDRGTEAFF
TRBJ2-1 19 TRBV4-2 CASSLLRTSGSGMENEQFF
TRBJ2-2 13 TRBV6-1 CASRWGGTGELFF
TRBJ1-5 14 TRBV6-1 CASQQGSDNQPQHF
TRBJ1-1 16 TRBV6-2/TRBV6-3 CASSYSPGRKNTEAFF
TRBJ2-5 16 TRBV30 CAWDGRGLAEKETQYF
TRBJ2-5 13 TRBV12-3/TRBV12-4 CASSFERGETQYF
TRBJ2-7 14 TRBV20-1 CSARGIAGAAEQYF
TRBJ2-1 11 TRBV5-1 CASSLANEQFF
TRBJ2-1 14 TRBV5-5 CASSWGQVYNEQFF
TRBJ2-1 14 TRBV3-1 CASSQGQGTNEQFF
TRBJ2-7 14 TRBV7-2 CASGTGTSVKEQYF
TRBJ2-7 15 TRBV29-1 CSVEDSSPSSYEQYF
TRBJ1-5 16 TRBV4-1 CASSRFTAARGQPQHF
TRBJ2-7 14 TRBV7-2 CASSRGGGSYEQYF
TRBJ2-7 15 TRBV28 CASSHPLGGEYEQYF
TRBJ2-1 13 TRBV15 CATSTRGYNEQFF
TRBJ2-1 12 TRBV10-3 CAISDQKNEQFF
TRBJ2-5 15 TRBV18 CASSPRLADQETQYF
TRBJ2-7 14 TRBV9 CASSVGLSSHEQYF
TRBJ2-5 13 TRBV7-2 CASSSGYSDSLYF
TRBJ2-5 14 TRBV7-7 CASSLGAGSETQYF
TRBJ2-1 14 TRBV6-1 CASRGERFYNEQFF
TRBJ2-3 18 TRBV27 CASSFNRAGGRGTDTQYF
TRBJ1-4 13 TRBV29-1 CSVATDGGEKLFF
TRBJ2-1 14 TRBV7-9 CASTHLPETSEQFF
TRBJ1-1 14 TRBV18 CASSPLNLNTEAFF